This note documents a single T cell receptor (beta chain) sequence. These data come from a study of tumor and adjacent non-tumor tissue in lung cancer. Study-wide background: Aged about 30 to 76 years, patients included 10 men and 5 women with stage I to III disease.

The library came from three nested PCR rounds adapted from ARM-PCR protocols. TCRdb reanalysed the multiplex PCR reads using MiXCR and keeps one entry per CDR3 protein. Here the sample spans about 140,000 distinct CDR3 sequences, around 61% being singletons. RNA was extracted from bulk tissue without any cell sorting. Donors were chemotherapy-naive, newly diagnosed lung cancer surgical patients in China, August–late 2014. V was cut by 0 bases and J by 9 bases, with 19 bases left in between. Germline assignment: CDR1 MNHNY and CDR2 SVGAGI (reference sequence). The CDR3 is 16 residues long. The TCR originated in a man in his 60s with small cell lung cancer. Sequenced sample: lung tumor tissue. The chain carries TRBV6-6 and TRBJ2-3; D is unclear. CDR3 sequence reads: CASSYSGYRRGDTQYF. The CDR3 DNA sequence: TGTGCCAGCAGTTACTCCGGGTATCGGCGAGGAGACACGCAGTATTTT.